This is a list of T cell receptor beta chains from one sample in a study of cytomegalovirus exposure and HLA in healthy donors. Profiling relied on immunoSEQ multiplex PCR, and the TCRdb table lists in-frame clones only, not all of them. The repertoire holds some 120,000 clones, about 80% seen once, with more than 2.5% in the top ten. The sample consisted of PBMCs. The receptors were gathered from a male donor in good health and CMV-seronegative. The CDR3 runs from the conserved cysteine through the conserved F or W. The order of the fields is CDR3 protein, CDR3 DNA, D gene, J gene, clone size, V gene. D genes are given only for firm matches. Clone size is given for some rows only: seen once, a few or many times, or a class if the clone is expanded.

CASSFGGGGSPLHF,TGTGCCAGCAGTTTCGGAGGGGGCGGTTCACCCCTCCACTTT,TRBD1,TRBJ1-6,.,TRBV27
CASSLGQDFGEQYF,TGTGCCAGCAGCTTAGGACAGGACTTCGGCGAGCAGTACTTC,.,TRBJ2-7,.,TRBV7-9
CASSPPSLAGTGELFF,TGTGCCAGCTCACCACCTAGTCTAGCGGGAACCGGGGAGCTGTTTTTT,TRBD2,TRBJ2-2,.,TRBV18
CASSGRGNIQSYSNQPQHF,TGTGCCAGTAGTGGAAGGGGAAACATCCAATCTTATAGCAATCAGCCCCAGCATTTT,.,TRBJ1-5,few,TRBV19
CASSDSGGETQYF,TGTGCCAGCAGTGACTCGGGGGGGGAGACCCAGTACTTC,TRBD2,TRBJ2-5,once,TRBV6-4
CASSQVVASDTQYF,TGCGCCAGCAGCCAAGTGGTAGCTTCGGATACGCAGTATTTT,.,TRBJ2-3,.,TRBV4-1
CASRKGQGEGRNQPQHF,TGTGCCAGCAGAAAGGGACAGGGGGAAGGGAGGAATCAGCCCCAGCATTTT,TRBD1,TRBJ1-5,.,TRBV27
CASSQDGDSGANGLTF,TGTGCCAGCAGCCAAGATGGGGACTCTGGGGCCAACGGCCTGACTTTC,.,TRBJ2-6,.,TRBV4-2
CASSLSIFGTFGQFF,TGTGCCAGCAGTTTATCCATTTTTGGGACATTTGGGCAGTTCTTC,.,TRBJ2-1,.,TRBV27
CASRVGAADPNEKLFF,TGTGCCAGCAGGGTTGGGGCGGCAGACCCTAATGAAAAACTGTTTTTT,.,TRBJ1-4,once,TRBV5-6
CASSEQQGGGDTEAFF,TGTGCCAGCAGTGAACAGCAGGGTGGTGGGGACACTGAAGCTTTCTTT,.,TRBJ1-1,.,TRBV6-1
CPKPASEQYF,TGTCCAAAGCCAGCGTCTGAGCAGTACTTC,.,TRBJ2-7,few,TRBV19
CASSLDGDNQPQHF,TGTGCCAGCAGCTTAGACGGAGACAATCAGCCCCAGCATTTT,.,TRBJ1-5,few,TRBV7-9
CASSIWYSSNYGYTF,TGTGCCAGTAGTATATGGTACAGTTCTAACTATGGCTACACCTTC,.,TRBJ1-2,.,TRBV19
CASSESEGSFSGNTIYF,TGTGCCAGCAGTGAGAGCGAGGGTTCCTTCTCTGGAAACACCATATATTTT,.,TRBJ1-3,.,TRBV6-1
CASSQCFGQGCEQYF,TGCGCCAGCAGTCAGTGCTTTGGACAGGGGTGCGAGCAGTACTTC,TRBD1,TRBJ2-7,.,TRBV23-1
CASSLEAPTGELFF,TGCGCCAGCAGCTTGGAAGCTCCAACCGGGGAGCTGTTTTTT,.,TRBJ2-2,few,TRBV5-1
CASSPDFERKEQYF,TGTGCCAGCAGCCCCGATTTTGAGCGGAAGGAGCAGTACTTC,.,TRBJ2-7,once,TRBV4-2
CASSLGTEPFEQYF,TGTGCCAGCTCACTTGGGACAGAACCCTTTGAGCAGTACTTC,TRBD1,TRBJ2-7,once,TRBV18
CASSFGLTGTRPSPLHF,TGTGCCAGCAGCTTCGGGTTGACAGGGACGAGACCTTCACCCCTCCACTTT,TRBD1,TRBJ1-6,.,TRBV5-4
CASRGGAFYGYTF,TGTGCCAGCAGGGGGGGGGCTTTCTATGGCTACACCTTC,.,TRBJ1-2,.,TRBV6-6
CASSLSRGNIQYF,TGTGCCAGCAGTTTATCTCGAGGGAACATTCAGTACTTC,.,TRBJ2-4,.,TRBV27